These 20 T cell receptor beta chains share one sample of origin, sequenced in a study of blood T cell repertoires in COVID-19. Here immunoSEQ multiplex PCR was the method, and the copy in TCRdb shows in-frame clones only, minus some. The sample consists of approximately 300,000 clones, 85% of them appearing once. Sequencing was carried out using PBMCs or T cells enriched from blood (not recorded which). Receptors were obtained from a woman between 25 and 40 years old who had been exposed to COVID-19.

This clone has more than one count but fewer than ten. V gene TRBV28 combines with J gene TRBJ2-2; a possible D gene is TRBD2 (5 bases). Trimming cost V 3 bases and J 5 bases, with 7 bases left between them. CDR1 and CDR2 from the germline V gene are MDHEN and SYDVKM. CDR3 length: 13 residues. CDR3 residues: CASSLWETGELFF. CDR3 nucleotides: TGTGCCAGCAGTTTGTGGGAGACCGGGGAGCTGTTTTTT.

The rearrangement links TRBV7-2 to TRBJ1-3; D is uncertain. This CDR3 region has 15 residues. The ends were cut back, 2 bases at V and 0 bases at J, with 8 bases in the middle. Per the germline V gene, CDR1 is SGHTA and CDR2 is FQGNSA. CDR3 loop: CASSLIPGSGNTIYF. The CDR3 region has the DNA TGTGCCAGCAGCTTAATTCCCGGCTCTGGAAACACCATATATTTT. The full variable domain, with the rest looked up from reference TRBV7-2 and TRBJ1-3, is GAGVSQSPSNKVTEKGKDVELRCDPISGHTALYWYRQSLGQGLEFLIYFQGNSAPDKSGLPSDRFSAERTGGSVSTLTIQRTQQEDSAVYLCASSLIPGSGNTIYFGEGSWLTVV.

In DNA, the CDR3 is TGTGCCAGCTCACCGGGGACAGGCGTTGAGGGCTACACCTTC. Residues: CASSPGTGVEGYTF. The gene calls are TRBV18 and TRBJ1-2; 8 nucleotides align to TRBD1. The ends lost 3 bases at V and 8 bases at J; junction bases unmatched: 8. Germline V gene data show CDR1 as KGHSH and CDR2 as LQKENI. The CDR3 loop spans 14 amino acids.

This clone was detected a few times. This sequence joins TRBV6-5 and TRBJ2-7, with 8 nucleotides matching TRBD1. CDR1 is MNHEY and CDR2 is SVGAGI in the germline V gene. Trimming cost V 4 bases and J 2 bases; bases outside gene matches: 7. The length of the CDR3 is 15 residues. CDR3 bases: TGTGCCAGCAGTTCGAGGGACAGGCCGGCCTACGAGCAGTACTTC. It specifies CASSSRDRPAYEQYF.

This clone was observed a single time. This chain joins TRBV5-6 and TRBJ2-7, with a tentative D call TRBD1 (6 bases). V lost 2 bases and J lost 3, with 9 bases in between. The CDR3 is 13 residues long. Germline-derived CDR1 and CDR2 are SGHDT and YYEEEE. The CDR3 region is CASSLRGIYEQYF. CDR3 nucleotide sequence: TGTGCCAGCAGCTTAAGGGGGATCTACGAGCAGTACTTC. Drawing the rest from reference TRBV5-6 and TRBJ2-7, the complete variable domain is DAGVTQSPTHLIKTRGQQVTLRCSPKSGHDTVSWYQQALGQGPQFIFQYYEEEERQRGNFPDRFSGHQFPNYSSELNVNALLLGDSALYLCASSLRGIYEQYFGPGTRLTVT.

This chain connects TRBV7-3 to TRBJ1-2; 7 bases fit TRBD1. Trimming at V came to 5 bases and at J to 2 bases, leaving 2 bases not matched to a gene. The CDR3 loop spans 13 amino acids. Germline assignment: CDR1 SGHTA and CDR2 FQGTGA. The CDR3 loop reads CASSTDRNYGYTF. The CDR3 DNA follows: TGTGCCAGCAGCACGGACAGGAACTATGGCTACACCTTC.

The rearrangement joins TRBV7-2 to TRBJ1-5; D is unresolved. CDR3 length equals 13 residues. V shed 6 bases and J shed 5 bases, with 11 bases lying between them. Per the germline V gene, CDR1 is SGHTA and CDR2 is FQGNSA. The CDR3, as DNA: TGTGCCAGCAGTTTCACTCGGGATCAGCCCCAGCATTTT. Protein product: CASSFTRDQPQHF.

This CDR3 is CASSRAQDQRAFF. DNA for the CDR3: TGTGCCAGTAGTAGGGCACAGGACCAGCGTGCTTTCTTT. V gene TRBV19 combines with J gene TRBJ1-1; D is possibly TRBD1 (5 bases). CDR1 and CDR2 (germline): LNHDA, SQIVND (reference sequence). Trimming stripped 4 bases from V and 11 bases from J, with 17 bases between. CDR3 length: 13 residues.

There are a few counts of this clone. The CDR3 loop is CAISEDTFRGSYEQYF. CDR3 sequence (DNA): TGTGCCATCAGTGAGGACACTTTTAGGGGCTCCTACGAGCAGTACTTC. The genes are TRBV10-3 and TRBJ2-7; D may be TRBD1 (5 bases). CDR1 is ENHRY, CDR2 SYGVKD, per germline. The CDR3 runs 16 residues. V shed 2 bases and J shed 0 bases, with 14 bases lying between them.

This clone was detected a few times. The J gene is TRBJ2-2, the V gene TRBV12-3 or TRBV12-4; no definite D call. V lost 4 bases to trimming and J lost 4 bases, with 4 bases between them. This CDR3 region has 12 residues. CDR3 in amino acids: CASSYTTGELFF. The CDR3, as DNA: TGTGCCAGCAGTTACACCACCGGGGAGCTGTTTTTT.

V gene TRBV5-1 combines with J gene TRBJ1-3; TRBD1 is a possible D gene (5 bases). The CDR3 is 15 residues long. Germline-derived CDR1 and CDR2 are SGHRS and YFSETQ. With 4 bases removed from V and 2 bases from J, the gap between germline ends came to 13 bases. The CDR3 is CASSGGSLTGNTIYF. The DNA of the CDR3 is TGCGCCAGCAGCGGGGGGAGTTTGACTGGAAACACCATATATTTT.

The chain couples TRBV9 to TRBJ1-5; no firm D call. The CDR3 loop spans 15 amino acids. Germline V lookup: CDR1 SGDLS, CDR2 YYNGEE. The V end was cut by 0 bases, the J end by 7 bases, with 14 bases between. The CDR3 loop reads CASSVGSTSGQPQHF. CDR3 DNA: TGTGCCAGCAGCGTAGGATCGACTAGCGGGCAGCCCCAGCATTTT.

The genes are TRBV10-3 and TRBJ2-6, with TRBD1 identical over 7 bases. Germline values: CDR1 ENHRY, CDR2 SYGVKD. The CDR3 is 16 residues long. V shed 4 bases, J shed 3 bases, and the junction held 6 bases outside the gene matches. Here the CDR3 DNA reads TGTGCCATCAGTGGGGCTACAGGGGATGGGGCCAACGTCCTGACTTTC. Protein product: CAISGATGDGANVLTF.

The chain is built from TRBV5-1 and TRBJ2-1; 12 bases match TRBD2. The germline V gene has CDR1 SGHRS and CDR2 YFSETQ. V lost 2 bases to trimming and J lost 8 bases; unmatched junction nucleotides: 8. The CDR3 is 16 amino acids. CDR3 region: CASSFGTSGRIDEQFF. CDR3 sequence (DNA): TGCGCCAGCAGCTTTGGTACTAGCGGGAGGATAGATGAGCAGTTCTTC.

The genes are TRBV28 and TRBJ1-4; no clear D gene. Germline V gives CDR1 MDHEN, CDR2 SYDVKM. This CDR3 region has 14 residues. Trimming cost V 8 bases and J 6 bases, with 16 bases left between them. The CDR3, as DNA: TGTGCCAGCTACTCGTGGGGAGAGGATGAAAAACTGTTTTTT. The encoded protein is CASYSWGEDEKLFF.

Here the CDR3 reads CASSSWDSIYYEQYF. DNA for the CDR3: TGTGCCAGCAGCTCTTGGGACAGTATCTACTACGAGCAGTACTTC. This sequence joins TRBV5-6 and TRBJ2-7; 7 bases match TRBD1. J lost 3 bases, V lost 3 bases, and 9 bases had no gene match. The germline V gene encodes CDR1 SGHDT and CDR2 YYEEEE. This CDR3 comprises 15 residues.

The rearrangement uses TRBV4-3 and TRBJ2-1; D unclear. CDR3 length equals 14 residues. The germline V gene encodes CDR1 LGHNA and CDR2 YSLEER. V dropped 1 base and J dropped 10 bases, with 14 bases sitting between them. The CDR3 bases are TGCGCCAGCAGCCAAGCTCTATTATTACAGGAGCAGTTCTTC. As protein: CASSQALLLQEQFF.

In its sample, this clone was seen a few times. This chain connects TRBV7-8 to TRBJ2-1; D is unclear. V was clipped by 5 bases and J by 5 bases, with 13 bases between them. The germline gives CDR1 SGHVS, CDR2 FQNEAQ. This CDR3 spans 14 amino acids. The CDR3 reads CASSAVSRDNEQFF. CDR3 in DNA: TGTGCCAGCAGCGCGGTTTCGCGCGACAATGAGCAGTTCTTC.

The chain couples TRBV5-1 to TRBJ2-1; 8 bases are a match to TRBD2. This CDR3 spans 15 amino acids. Germline CDR1 reads SGHRS; CDR2 reads YFSETQ. J was trimmed by 7 bases and V by 4 bases; bases with no gene match: 10. The DNA of the CDR3 is TGCGCCAGCAGCATGACTAGCGACTCGGGGAATGAGCAGTTCTTC. Protein sequence: CASSMTSDSGNEQFF.

The chain recombines TRBV3-1 (or the pseudogene TRBV3-2) with TRBJ2-3, with 7 bases identical to TRBD2. CDR1 is LGHDT and CDR2 is YNNKEL in the germline V gene (reference sequence). V lost 4 bases and J lost 4; bases outside the gene matches: 11. The CDR3 is 16 amino acids. The CDR3 nucleotides are TGTGCCAGCAGCCCCCAGAACGGGGGGAGAGCAGATACGCAGTATTTT. Amino acids: CASSPQNGGRADTQYF.